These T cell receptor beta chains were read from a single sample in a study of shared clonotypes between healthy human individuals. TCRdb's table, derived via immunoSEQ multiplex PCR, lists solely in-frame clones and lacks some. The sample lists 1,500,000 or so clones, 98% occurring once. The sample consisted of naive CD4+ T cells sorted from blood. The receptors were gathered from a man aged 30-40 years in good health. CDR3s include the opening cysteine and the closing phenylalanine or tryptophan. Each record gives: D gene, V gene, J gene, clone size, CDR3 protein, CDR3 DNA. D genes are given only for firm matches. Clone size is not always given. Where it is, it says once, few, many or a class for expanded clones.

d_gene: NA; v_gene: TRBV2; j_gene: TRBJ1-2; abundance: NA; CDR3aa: CASLRQLNYGYTF; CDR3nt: TGTGCCAGCTTACGGCAGCTAAACTATGGCTACACCTTC
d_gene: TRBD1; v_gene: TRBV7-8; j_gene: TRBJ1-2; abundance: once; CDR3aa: CASSLLVDRGGGYTF; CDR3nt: TGTGCCAGCAGCTTACTGGTGGACAGGGGCGGTGGCTACACCTTC
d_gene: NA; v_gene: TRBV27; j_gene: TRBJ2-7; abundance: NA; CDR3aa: CASSLRDRRDEQYF; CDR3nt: TGTGCCAGCAGTTTGCGGGATCGTAGGGACGAGCAGTACTTC
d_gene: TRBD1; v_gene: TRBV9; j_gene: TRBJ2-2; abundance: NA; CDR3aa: CASSVVTGGNLGTGELFF; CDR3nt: TGTGCCAGCAGCGTAGTTACAGGGGGCAACCTAGGGACCGGGGAGCTGTTTTTT
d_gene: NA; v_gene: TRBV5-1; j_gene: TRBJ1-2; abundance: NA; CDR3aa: CASSLDPLGGNGYTF; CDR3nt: TGCGCCAGCAGCTTGGATCCTTTGGGGGGAAATGGCTACACCTTC
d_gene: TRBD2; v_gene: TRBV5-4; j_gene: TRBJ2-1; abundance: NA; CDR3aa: CASTRTSGTVEQFF; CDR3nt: TGTGCCAGCACCAGGACTAGCGGTACGGTTGAGCAGTTCTTC
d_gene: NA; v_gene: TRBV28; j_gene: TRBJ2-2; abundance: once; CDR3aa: CASSPLGRPNTGELFF; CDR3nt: TGTGCCAGCAGTCCCCTCGGACGGCCGAACACCGGGGAGCTGTTTTTT
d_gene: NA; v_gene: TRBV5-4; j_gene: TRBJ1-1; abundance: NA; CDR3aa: CASSSTGIRNTEAFF; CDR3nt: TGTGCCAGCAGTTCCACAGGGATCAGGAACACTGAAGCTTTCTTT
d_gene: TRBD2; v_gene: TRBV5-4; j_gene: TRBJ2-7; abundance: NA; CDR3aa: CASSLTSGSYEQYF; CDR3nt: TGTGCCAGCAGTCTTACTAGCGGGAGCTACGAGCAGTACTTC
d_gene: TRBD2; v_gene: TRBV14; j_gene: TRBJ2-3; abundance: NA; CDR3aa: CASSPGTSGRGTDTQYF; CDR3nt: TGTGCCAGCAGCCCTGGGACTAGCGGGAGGGGCACAGATACGCAGTATTTT
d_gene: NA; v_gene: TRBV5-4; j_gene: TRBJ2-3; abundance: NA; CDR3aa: CASSPPPRTDTQYF; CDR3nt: TGTGCCAGCAGCCCCCCTCCCCGCACAGATACGCAGTATTTT
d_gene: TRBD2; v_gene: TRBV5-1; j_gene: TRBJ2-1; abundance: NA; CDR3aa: CASSAADRVNLAGDPYNEQFF; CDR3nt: TGCGCCAGCAGCGCGGCGGACAGGGTGAATCTAGCGGGAGACCCCTACAATGAGCAGTTCTTC
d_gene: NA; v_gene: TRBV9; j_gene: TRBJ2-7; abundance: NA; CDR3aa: CASSSRWGGNEQYF; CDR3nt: TGTGCCAGCAGCTCCCGGTGGGGCGGCAACGAGCAGTACTTC
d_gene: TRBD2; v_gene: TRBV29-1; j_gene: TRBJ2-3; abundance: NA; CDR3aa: CSVERPDRTSNTDTQYF; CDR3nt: TGCAGCGTGGAAAGGCCCGACCGGACTAGCAACACAGATACGCAGTATTTT
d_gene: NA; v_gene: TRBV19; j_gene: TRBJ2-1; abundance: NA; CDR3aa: CASSIGPGADEQFF; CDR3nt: TGTGCCAGTAGTATAGGTCCTGGCGCGGATGAGCAGTTCTTC
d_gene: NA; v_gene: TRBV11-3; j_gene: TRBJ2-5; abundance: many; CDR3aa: CASSAEQGAQETQYF; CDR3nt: TGTGCCAGCAGCGCGGAGCAGGGTGCGCAAGAGACCCAGTACTTC
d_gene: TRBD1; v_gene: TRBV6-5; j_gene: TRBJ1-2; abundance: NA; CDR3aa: CASSRQGSGYGYTF; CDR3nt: TGTGCCAGCAGCCGACAGGGGTCGGGATATGGCTACACCTTC
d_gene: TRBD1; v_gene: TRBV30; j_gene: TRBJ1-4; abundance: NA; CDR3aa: CACPGQKNEKLFF; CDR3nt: TGTGCCTGCCCGGGACAGAAAAATGAAAAACTGTTTTTT
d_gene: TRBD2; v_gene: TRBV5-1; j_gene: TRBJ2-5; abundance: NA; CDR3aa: CASSLDGGREGETQYF; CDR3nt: TGCGCCAGCAGCTTGGACGGAGGGAGGGAAGGGGAGACCCAGTACTTC
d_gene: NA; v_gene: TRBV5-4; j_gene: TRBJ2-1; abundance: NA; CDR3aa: CASGETSSYNEQFF; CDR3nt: TGTGCCAGCGGGGAGACGAGCTCCTACAATGAGCAGTTCTTC
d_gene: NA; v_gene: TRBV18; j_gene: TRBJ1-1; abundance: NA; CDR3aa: CASSPLNGVAEAFF; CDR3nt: TGTGCCAGCTCACCCTTAAACGGGGTGGCTGAAGCTTTCTTT
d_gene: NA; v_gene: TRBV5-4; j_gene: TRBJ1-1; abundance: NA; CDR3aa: CASSARVDTEAFF; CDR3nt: TGTGCCAGCAGCGCCAGGGTAGACACTGAAGCTTTCTTT
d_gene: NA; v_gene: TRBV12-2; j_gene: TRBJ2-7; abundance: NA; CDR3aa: CASRVECPVLGLAGGPVYEQYF; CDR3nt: TGTGCAAGTCGCGTAGAATGCCCTGTGTTGGGTCTAGCGGGAGGGCCGGTCTACGAGCAGTACTTC
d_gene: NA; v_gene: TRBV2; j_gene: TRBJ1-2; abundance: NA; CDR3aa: CASSESGIVTNYGYTF; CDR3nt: TGTGCCAGCAGTGAGTCAGGGATCGTCACTAACTATGGCTACACCTTC
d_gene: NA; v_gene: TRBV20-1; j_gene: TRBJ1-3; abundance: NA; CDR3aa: CSASSGGGRNF; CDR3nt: TGCAGTGCTAGTTCTGGGGGCGGCCGGAATTTT
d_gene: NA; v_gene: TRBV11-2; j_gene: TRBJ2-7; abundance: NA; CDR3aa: CASRHRQSAYEQYF; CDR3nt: TGTGCCAGCAGACACCGACAGTCAGCCTACGAGCAGTACTTC
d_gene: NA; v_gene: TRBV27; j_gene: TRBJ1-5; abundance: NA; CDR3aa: CASSSGGALGPQHF; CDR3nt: TGTGCCAGCAGTTCCGGGGGGGCCCTCGGGCCCCAGCATTTT
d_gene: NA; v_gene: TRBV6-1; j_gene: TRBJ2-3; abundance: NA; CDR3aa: CASSEPWMADTQYF; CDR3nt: TGTGCCAGCAGTGAACCTTGGATGGCAGATACGCAGTATTTT
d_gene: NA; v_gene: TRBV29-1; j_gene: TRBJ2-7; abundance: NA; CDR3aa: CSALVTSSSSYEQYF; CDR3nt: TGCAGCGCTCTCGTAACTAGCTCGAGCTCCTACGAGCAGTACTTC
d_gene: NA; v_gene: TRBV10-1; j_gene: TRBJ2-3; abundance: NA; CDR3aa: CASSGPTTDTQYF; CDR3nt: TGCGCCAGCAGTGGTCCGACCACAGATACGCAGTATTTT
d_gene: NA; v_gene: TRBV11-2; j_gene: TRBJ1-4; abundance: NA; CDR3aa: CASRVKGGGSEKLFF; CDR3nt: TGTGCCAGCAGAGTTAAGGGCGGAGGGTCGGAAAAACTGTTTTTT
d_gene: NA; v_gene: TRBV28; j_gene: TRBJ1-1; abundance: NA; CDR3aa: CASSLLWKGTEAFF; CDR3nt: TGTGCCAGCAGTTTATTGTGGAAGGGCACTGAAGCTTTCTTT
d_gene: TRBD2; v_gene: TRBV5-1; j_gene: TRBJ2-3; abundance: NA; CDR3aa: CASSNGTSLTDTQYF; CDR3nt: TGCGCCAGCAGCAACGGGACTAGCCTCACAGATACGCAGTATTTT
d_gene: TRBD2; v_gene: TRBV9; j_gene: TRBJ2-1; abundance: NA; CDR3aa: CASSVLSGRASSGNEQFF; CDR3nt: TGTGCCAGCAGCGTGCTTAGCGGGAGGGCCTCGTCAGGCAATGAGCAGTTCTTC
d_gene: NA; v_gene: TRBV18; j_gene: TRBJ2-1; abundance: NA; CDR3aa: CASSPGPRVGLAPYNEQFF; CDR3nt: TGTGCCAGCTCCCCCGGGCCCAGGGTAGGGCTAGCTCCCTACAATGAGCAGTTCTTC
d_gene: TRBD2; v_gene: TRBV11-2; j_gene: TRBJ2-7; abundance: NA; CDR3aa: CASSPREGFREQYF; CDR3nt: TGTGCCAGCAGCCCCCGGGAGGGTTTCCGCGAGCAGTACTTC
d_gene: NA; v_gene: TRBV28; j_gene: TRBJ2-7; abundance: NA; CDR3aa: CASSRGSTSYEQYF; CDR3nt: TGTGCCAGCAGCCGGGGGTCTACCTCCTACGAGCAGTACTTC
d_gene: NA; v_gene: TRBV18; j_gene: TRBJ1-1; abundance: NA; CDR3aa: CASSPSTELNTEAFF; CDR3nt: TGTGCCAGCTCACCGTCGACAGAGTTGAACACTGAAGCTTTCTTT
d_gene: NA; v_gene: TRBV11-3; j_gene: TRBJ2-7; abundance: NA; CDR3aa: CASSPGTTGEQYF; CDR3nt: TGTGCCAGCAGCCCCGGGACCACGGGGGAGCAGTACTTC
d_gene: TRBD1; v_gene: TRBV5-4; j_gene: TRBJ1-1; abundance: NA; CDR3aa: CASRPGQPNTEAFF; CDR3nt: TGTGCCAGCAGGCCGGGACAGCCGAACACTGAAGCTTTCTTT
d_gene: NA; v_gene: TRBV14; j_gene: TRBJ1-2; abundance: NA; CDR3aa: CASSQTAEGGYTF; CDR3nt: TGTGCCAGCAGCCAAACAGCAGAGGGTGGCTACACCTTC
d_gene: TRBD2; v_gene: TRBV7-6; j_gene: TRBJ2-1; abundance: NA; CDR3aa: CASSARASGTSDNEQFF; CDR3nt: TGTGCCAGCAGCGCGAGAGCGTCCGGGACTAGCGACAATGAGCAGTTCTTC
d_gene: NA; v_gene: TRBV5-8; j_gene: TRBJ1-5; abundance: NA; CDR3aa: CASSLGWGLNQPQHF; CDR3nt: TGTGCCAGCAGCTTGGGGTGGGGGTTAAATCAGCCCCAGCATTTT
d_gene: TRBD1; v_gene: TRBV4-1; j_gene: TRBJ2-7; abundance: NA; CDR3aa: CASSPRRGREQYF; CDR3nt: TGCGCCAGCAGCCCCCGTAGGGGGCGCGAGCAGTACTTC
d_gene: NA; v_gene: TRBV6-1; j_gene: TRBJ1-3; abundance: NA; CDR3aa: CASSEGMVGRGAGNTIYF; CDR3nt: TGTGCCAGCAGTGAAGGGATGGTGGGTAGGGGTGCTGGAAACACCATATATTTT
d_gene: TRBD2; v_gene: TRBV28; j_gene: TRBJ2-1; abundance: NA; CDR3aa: CASSPTSGIRSYNEQFF; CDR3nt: TGTGCCAGCAGCCCCACTAGCGGGATCCGATCCTACAATGAGCAGTTCTTC
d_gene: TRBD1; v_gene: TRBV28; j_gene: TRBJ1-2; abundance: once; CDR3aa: CASSFVGQGYYGYTF; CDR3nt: TGTGCCAGCAGTTTTGTGGGACAGGGTTACTATGGCTACACCTTC
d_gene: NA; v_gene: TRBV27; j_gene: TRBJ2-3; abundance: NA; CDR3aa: CASSDQGRTQYF; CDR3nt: TGTGCCAGCAGTGACCAAGGTCGGACGCAGTATTTT
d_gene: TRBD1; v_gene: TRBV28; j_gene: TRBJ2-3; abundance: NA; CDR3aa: CASRTPRDSAHTQYF; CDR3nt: TGTGCCAGCAGAACCCCTCGGGACAGTGCTCATACGCAGTATTTT
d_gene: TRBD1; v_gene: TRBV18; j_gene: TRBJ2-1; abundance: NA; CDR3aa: CASSRDRDPNEQFF; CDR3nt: TGTGCCAGCTCACGGGACAGGGATCCCAATGAGCAGTTCTTC
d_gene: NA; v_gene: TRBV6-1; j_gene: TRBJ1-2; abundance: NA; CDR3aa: CASSGRDTVYGYTF; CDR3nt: TGTGCCAGCAGTGGCCGGGACACCGTTTATGGCTACACCTTC
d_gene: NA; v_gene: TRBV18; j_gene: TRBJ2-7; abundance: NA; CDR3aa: CASSQGSEEQYF; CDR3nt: TGTGCCAGCTCACAAGGGTCCGAGGAGCAGTACTTC
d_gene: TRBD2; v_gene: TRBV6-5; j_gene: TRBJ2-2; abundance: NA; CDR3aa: CASSGLALTGELFF; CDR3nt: TGTGCCAGCAGCGGACTAGCGCTCACCGGGGAGCTGTTTTTT
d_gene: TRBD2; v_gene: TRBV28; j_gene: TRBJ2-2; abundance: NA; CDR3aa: CASSLGLAGIGELFF; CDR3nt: TGTGCCAGCAGTTTGGGACTAGCGGGAATCGGGGAGCTGTTTTTT
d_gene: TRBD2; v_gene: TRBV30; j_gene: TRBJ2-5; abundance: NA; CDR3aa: CAWRWRLATQETQYF; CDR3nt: TGTGCCTGGAGGTGGAGACTAGCGACCCAAGAGACCCAGTACTTC
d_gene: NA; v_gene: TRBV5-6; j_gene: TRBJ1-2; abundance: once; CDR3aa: CASSSLDRPYGYTF; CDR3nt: TGTGCCAGCAGCTCCTTAGACAGGCCCTATGGCTACACCTTC
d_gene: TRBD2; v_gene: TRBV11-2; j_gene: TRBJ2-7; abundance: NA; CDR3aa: CASSLASGRGYEQYF; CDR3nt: TGTGCCAGCAGCTTGGCTAGCGGGAGAGGGTACGAGCAGTACTTC